One and the same sample provided the 18 T cell receptor beta chains below, sequenced in a study of T-cell reconstitution after alpha-beta-depleted transplantation in children. A TCRbeta library incorporating unique molecular identifiers was prepared. TCRdb redid the calling of the PCR reads with MiXCR, one entry per CDR3 protein. The sample shows some 200,000 distinct CDR3 sequences, about 7% of them seen only once. The sequencing here drew on PBMCs, taken before TCRalphabeta/CD19-depleted stem cell transplant. Receptors originate from a boy aged 2 to 10 with acute lymphoblastic leukemia, due to receive a stem cell transplant.

V gene TRBV7-2 combines with J gene TRBJ1-5, with D maybe TRBD1 (6 bases). V shed 5 bases and J shed 0 bases, with 20 bases lying between them. CDR3 length: 18 amino acids. The germline gives CDR1 SGHTA, CDR2 FQGNSA. The CDR3 reads CASSPREDSQYSNQPQHF. CDR3 in DNA: TGTGCCAGCAGCCCACGAGAGGACAGTCAATATAGCAATCAGCCCCAGCATTTT.

This clonotype came up many times. The chain joins TRBV28 to TRBJ2-1; TRBD1 might be the D (7 bases). The germline gives CDR1 MDHEN, CDR2 SYDVKM. With 5 bases removed from V and 3 bases from J, the gap between germline ends came to 14 bases. The CDR3 runs to 15 residues. As DNA, the CDR3 is TGTGCCAGCAGTGGAGGGGGCAGGAACTACAATGAGCAGTTCTTC. It yields the protein CASSGGGRNYNEQFF.

This clonotype was recorded at least ten times. V gene TRBV4-2 combines with J gene TRBJ1-5; D ambiguous. The CDR3 totals 13 residues. Looked up from germline, CDR1 is LGHNA and CDR2 is YNFKEQ. Trimming left V 0 bases short and J 5 bases short, with 5 bases between. The CDR3 DNA reads TGTGCCAGCAGCCAAGAAGTGGATCAGCCCCAGCATTTT. Protein product: CASSQEVDQPQHF.

Worth noting for this clonotype: The junction and the germline gene differ at one end; a read error may be behind it. The chain joins TRBV6-1 to TRBJ2-7, with a tentative D call TRBD2 (5 bases). This CDR3 comprises 12 residues. CDR1 is MNHNS and CDR2 is SASEGT in the germline V gene. In nucleotides, the CDR3 is TGTGCCAGCAGTCAAGCGACTAATCAGCAGTACTTC. Its protein product is CASSQATNQQYF.

This clonotype appeared many times. The chain carries TRBV7-2 and TRBJ2-1; D not certain. The CDR3 covers 14 residues. Germline CDR1 and CDR2: SGHTA and FQGNSA. V lost 3 bases and J lost 6, with 12 bases in between. The CDR3 nucleotides read TGTGCCAGCAGCTTTCGGCGCCCAATCAATGAGCAGTTCTTC. Encoded protein: CASSFRRPINEQFF.

At least ten counts were recorded for this clonotype. This rearrangement joins TRBV20-1 to TRBJ2-7; 10 bases agree with TRBD2. V dropped 4 bases and J dropped 5; count of bases not matched to a gene: 2. CDR1 is DFQATT and CDR2 is SNEGSKA in the germline V gene (reference sequence). The CDR3 loop spans 12 amino acids. The CDR3 DNA is TGCAGTGCTACTAGCGGGGGTAACGAGCAGTACTTC. Amino acid sequence: CSATSGGNEQYF.

This clonotype has ten or more counts. The chain employs TRBV28 and TRBJ2-7, with D possibly called TRBD1 or TRBD2 (6 bases each). The germline V gene has CDR1 MDHEN and CDR2 SYDVKM. This CDR3 spans 18 amino acids. Trimming cost V 6 bases and J 7 bases, with 31 bases left between them. CDR3 residues: CASSPQFRRGTPSREQYF. The CDR3 DNA sequence: TGTGCCAGCAGCCCCCAATTCCGCCGGGGGACACCATCCCGGGAGCAGTACTTC.

This sequence joins TRBV11-2 and TRBJ2-2; maybe TRBD2 (5 bases). The germline CDR1 and CDR2 sequences are SGHAT and FQNNGV. V was pared by 3 bases and J by 1 base, with 9 bases between. The CDR3 covers 15 residues. CDR3 sequence (DNA): TGTGCCAGCAGCTTCTTACTAGGGAACACCGGGGAGCTGTTTTTT. Translating gives CASSFLLGNTGELFF. Supplemented by reference TRBV11-2 and TRBJ2-2, the full variable domain reads EAGVAQSPRYKIIEKRQSVAFWCNPISGHATLYWYQQILGQGPKLLIQFQNNGVVDDSQLPKDRFSAERLKGVDSTLKIQPAKLEDSAVYLCASSFLLGNTGELFFGEGSRLTVL.

Only a few counts were recorded for this clonotype. V usage is TRBV5-6 and J usage is TRBJ2-1; 12 positions agree with TRBD2. V lost 5 bases and J lost 8; bases outside the gene matches: 11. Germline V gene data show CDR1 as SGHDT and CDR2 as YYEEEE. The CDR3 has 16 amino acids. The CDR3 protein is CASSRVLAGGPDEQFF. The CDR3 nucleotides read TGTGCCAGCAGTCGGGTCCTAGCGGGAGGGCCCGATGAGCAGTTCTTC.

This clonotype was seen at least ten times. The chain joins TRBV5-1 to TRBJ2-5; TRBD2 matches at 7 bases. CDR1 is SGHRS and CDR2 is YFSETQ in the germline V gene. With V trimmed by 5 bases and J by 5 bases, 15 bases remained unmatched. This CDR3 contains 16 residues. As DNA, the CDR3 is TGCGCCAGCAGATACCCTTCTGCGGGAGCTCGGGAGACCCAGTACTTC. Its translation: CASRYPSAGARETQYF.

This clonotype has a count of ten or more. The V and J genes are TRBV27 and TRBJ2-2; D remains unclear. The CDR3 loop spans 13 amino acids. Looked up from germline, CDR1 is MNHEY and CDR2 is SMNVEV (reference sequence). Trimming cost V 7 bases and J 3 bases, with 9 bases left between them. The CDR3 region is CASNTGYTGELFF. CDR3 in DNA: TGTGCCAGCAATACTGGGTACACCGGGGAGCTGTTTTTT.

V gene TRBV6-4 combines with J gene TRBJ2-7; no clear D gene. Trimming took off 4 bases at V and 0 bases at J, with 7 bases between the two ends. The CDR3 contains 13 residues. Germline V CDR1 and CDR2: MRHNA, SNTAGT. The CDR3 nucleotides are TGTGCCAGCAGTGCTCTGATCTCCTACGAGCAGTACTTC. This sequence encodes CASSALISYEQYF.

The rearrangement uses TRBV27 and TRBJ2-7; 8 nucleotides agree with TRBD2. Losses at the gene ends were 4 bases for V and 0 bases for J; bases not matched to a gene: 8. CDR3 length: 16 residues. Germline V gene data show CDR1 as MNHEY and CDR2 as SMNVEV (reference sequence). CDR3 amino acids: CASSYQLADTSYEQYF. The CDR3 nucleotides are TGTGCCAGCAGTTATCAACTAGCGGACACCTCCTACGAGCAGTACTTC.

V is TRBV7-9 and J is TRBJ2-2; the D is unclear. V gave up 1 base and J gave up 5 bases, with 11 bases separating them. The CDR3 runs 15 residues. CDR1 and CDR2 from the germline V gene are SEHNR and FQNEAQ (reference sequence). CDR3 amino acids: CASSLEIGLTGELFF. The CDR3 nucleotides read TGTGCCAGCAGCTTAGAGATTGGGTTGACCGGGGAGCTGTTTTTT. The variable domain in full, completed from reference TRBV7-9 and TRBJ2-2, reads DTGVSQNPRHKITKRGQNVTFRCDPISEHNRLYWYRQTLGQGPEFLTYFQNEAQLEKSRLLSDRFSAERPKGSFSTLEIQRTEQGDSAMYLCASSLEIGLTGELFFGEGSRLTVL.

This clonotype was counted ten times or more. V gene TRBV2 combines with J gene TRBJ2-3; maybe TRBD2 (6 bases). V gave up 7 bases and J gave up 3 bases, with 8 bases separating them. The CDR3 length is 12 residues. The germline CDR1 and CDR2 sequences are SNHLY and FYNNEI. This CDR3 is CASMEGTDTQYF. The CDR3 coding sequence is TGTGCCAGCATGGAGGGGACAGATACGCAGTATTTT.

This clonotype has only one observation. J is TRBJ2-5 and V is TRBV4-1, with 12 bases identical to TRBD2. The length of the CDR3 is 17 residues. The V and J ends lost 0 bases and 4 bases, in that order; junction bases with no gene match: 6. The V gene's germline CDR1 is MGHRA and CDR2 YSYEKL. The chain's CDR3 is CASSQEIGLAGSETQYF. The CDR3, as DNA: TGCGCCAGCAGCCAAGAAATAGGACTAGCGGGGTCAGAGACCCAGTACTTC.

This clonotype has more than one count but fewer than ten. As DNA, the CDR3 is TGTGCCAGCAGTCGGGCTACCTATGGCTACACCTTC. This sequence encodes CASSRATYGYTF. This chain uses TRBV6-2 or TRBV6-3 with TRBJ1-2; D gene unclear. V lost 5 bases to trimming and J lost 4 bases, with 8 bases between them. CDR1 and CDR2 (germline): MNHEY, SVGEGT. CDR3 length: 12 amino acids.

This clonotype was recorded at least ten times. Here the CDR3 DNA reads TGCAGTGCTAGCTCAGCGGGAGTCTCCTACAATGAGCAGTTCTTC. Amino acids: CSASSAGVSYNEQFF. V and J are TRBV20-1 and TRBJ2-1, with 8 bases fitting TRBD2. The ends lost 3 bases at V and 0 bases at J; junction bases unmatched: 4. Germline CDR1 reads DFQATT; CDR2 reads SNEGSKA (reference sequence). There are 15 residues in the CDR3.